This TCR beta chain derives from a study of low-dose radiotherapy and immunotherapy resistance in tumors. This clonotype appeared many times. Germline V gene lookup returns CDR1 MNHEY and CDR2 SVGEGT. The CDR3 has 12 residues. V lost 5 bases to trimming and J lost 5 bases, with 9 bases between them. Alpha- and beta-chain coverage of first-strand cDNA came from TRAV- and TRBV-specific primers. TCRs were put through roughly 19 PCR cycles of amplification with Phusion. A constant-region primer and the V-primer adapter served as the primer pair. Via MiXCR, TCRdb re-called the reads, giving one row per CDR3 protein. The sample lists around 99,000 distinct CDR3 sequences, roughly 9% occurring once. The time point is: before trial treatment.

Sequencing used PBMCs, obtained before treatment. This rearrangement joins TRBV6-2 or TRBV6-3 to TRBJ2-5; D unresolved. This receptor was identified in a male donor with prostate cancer. CDR3 amino acids: CASSGVAETQYF. CDR3 nucleotide sequence: TGTGCCAGCAGTGGGGTGGCGGAGACCCAGTACTTC.